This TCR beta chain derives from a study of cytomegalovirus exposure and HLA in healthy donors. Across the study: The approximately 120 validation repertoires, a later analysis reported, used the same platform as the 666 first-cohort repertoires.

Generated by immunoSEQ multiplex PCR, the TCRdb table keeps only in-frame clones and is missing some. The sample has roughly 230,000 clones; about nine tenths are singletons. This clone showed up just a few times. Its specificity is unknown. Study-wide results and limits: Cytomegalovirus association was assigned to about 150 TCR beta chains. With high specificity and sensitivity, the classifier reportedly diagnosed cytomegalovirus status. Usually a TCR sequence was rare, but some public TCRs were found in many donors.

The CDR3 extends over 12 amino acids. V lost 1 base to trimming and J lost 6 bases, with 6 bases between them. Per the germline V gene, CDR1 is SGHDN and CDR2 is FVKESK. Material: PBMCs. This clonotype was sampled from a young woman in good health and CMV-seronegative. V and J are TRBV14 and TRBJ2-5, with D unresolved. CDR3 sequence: CASSQGLQTQYF. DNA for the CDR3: TGTGCCAGCAGCCAAGGGTTGCAGACCCAGTACTTC.